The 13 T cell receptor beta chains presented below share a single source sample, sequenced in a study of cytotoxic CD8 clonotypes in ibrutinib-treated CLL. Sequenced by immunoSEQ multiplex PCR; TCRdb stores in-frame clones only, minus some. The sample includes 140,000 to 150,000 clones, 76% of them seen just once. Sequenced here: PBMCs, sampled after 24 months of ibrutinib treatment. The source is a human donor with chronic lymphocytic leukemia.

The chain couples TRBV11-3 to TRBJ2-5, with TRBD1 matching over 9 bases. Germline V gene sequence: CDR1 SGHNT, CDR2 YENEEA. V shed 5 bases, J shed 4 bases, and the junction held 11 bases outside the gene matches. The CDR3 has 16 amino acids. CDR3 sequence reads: CASSPGDREGGETQYF. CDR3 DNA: TGTGCCAGCAGCCCGGGGGACAGGGAGGGAGGAGAGACCCAGTACTTC.

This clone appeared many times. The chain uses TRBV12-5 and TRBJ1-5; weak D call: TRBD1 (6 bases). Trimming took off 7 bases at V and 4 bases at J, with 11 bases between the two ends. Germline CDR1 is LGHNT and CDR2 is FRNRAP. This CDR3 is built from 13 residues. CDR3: CASAPDSNQPQHF. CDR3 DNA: TGTGCTAGTGCCCCGGACAGTAATCAGCCCCAGCATTTT.

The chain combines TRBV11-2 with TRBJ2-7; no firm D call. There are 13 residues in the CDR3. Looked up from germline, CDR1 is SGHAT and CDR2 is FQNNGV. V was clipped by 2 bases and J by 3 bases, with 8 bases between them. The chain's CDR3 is CASSLFGSYEQYF. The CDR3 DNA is TGTGCCAGCAGCTTATTTGGCAGCTACGAGCAGTACTTC.

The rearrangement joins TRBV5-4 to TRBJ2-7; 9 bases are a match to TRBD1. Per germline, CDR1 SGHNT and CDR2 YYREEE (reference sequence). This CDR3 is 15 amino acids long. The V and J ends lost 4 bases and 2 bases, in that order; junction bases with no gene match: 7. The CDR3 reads CASSAGTGNTYEQYF. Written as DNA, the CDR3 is TGTGCCAGCAGCGCTGGGACAGGGAACACCTACGAGCAGTACTTC.

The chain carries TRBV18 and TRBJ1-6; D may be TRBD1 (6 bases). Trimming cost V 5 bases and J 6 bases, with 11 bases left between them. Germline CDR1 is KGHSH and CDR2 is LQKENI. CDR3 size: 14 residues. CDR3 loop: CASSSDRRNSPLHF. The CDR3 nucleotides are TGTGCCAGCTCATCGGACAGACGTAATTCACCCCTCCACTTT.

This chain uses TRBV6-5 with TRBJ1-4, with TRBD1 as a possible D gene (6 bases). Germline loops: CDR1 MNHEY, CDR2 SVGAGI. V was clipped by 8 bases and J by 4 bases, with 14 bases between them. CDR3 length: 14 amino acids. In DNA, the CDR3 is TGTGCCAGCCGCGGGGGCTTCGGTAATGAAAAACTGTTTTTT. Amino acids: CASRGGFGNEKLFF.

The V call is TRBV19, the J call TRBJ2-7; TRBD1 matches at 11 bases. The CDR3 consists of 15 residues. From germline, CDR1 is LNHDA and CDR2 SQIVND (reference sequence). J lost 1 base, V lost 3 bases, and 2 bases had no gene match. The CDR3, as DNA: TGTGCCAGTAGTATGGGACAGGGGGGATCCTACGAGCAGTACTTC. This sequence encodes CASSMGQGGSYEQYF.

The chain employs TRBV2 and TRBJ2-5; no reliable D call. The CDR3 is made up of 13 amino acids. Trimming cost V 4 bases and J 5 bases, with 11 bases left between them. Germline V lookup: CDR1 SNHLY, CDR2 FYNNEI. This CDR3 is CASSGEHGETQYF. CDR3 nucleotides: TGTGCCAGCAGTGGTGAACACGGTGAGACCCAGTACTTC.

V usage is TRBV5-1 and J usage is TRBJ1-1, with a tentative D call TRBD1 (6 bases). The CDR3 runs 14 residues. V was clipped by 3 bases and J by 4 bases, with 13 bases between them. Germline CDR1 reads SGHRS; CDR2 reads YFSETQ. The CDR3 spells CASSSWRGATEAFF. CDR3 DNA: TGCGCCAGCAGCTCCTGGCGGGGGGCCACTGAAGCTTTCTTT.

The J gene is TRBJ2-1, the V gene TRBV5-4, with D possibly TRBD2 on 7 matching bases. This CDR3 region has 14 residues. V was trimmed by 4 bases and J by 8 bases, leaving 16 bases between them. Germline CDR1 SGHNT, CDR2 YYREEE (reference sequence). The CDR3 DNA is TGTGCCAGCAGCCCGGGGTGGGGGGGCGATGAGCAGTTCTTC. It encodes CASSPGWGGDEQFF. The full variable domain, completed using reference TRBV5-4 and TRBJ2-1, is ETGVTQSPTHLIKTRGQQVTLRCSSQSGHNTVSWYQQALGQGPQFIFQYYREEENGRGNFPPRFSGLQFPNYSSELNVNALELDDSALYLCASSPGWGGDEQFFGPGTRLTVL.

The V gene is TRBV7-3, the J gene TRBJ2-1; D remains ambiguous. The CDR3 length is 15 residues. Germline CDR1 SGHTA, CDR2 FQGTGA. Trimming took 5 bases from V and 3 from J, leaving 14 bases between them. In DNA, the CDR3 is TGTGCCAGCAGCCGCCCGGACGGCCACTACAATGAGCAGTTCTTC. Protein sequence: CASSRPDGHYNEQFF.

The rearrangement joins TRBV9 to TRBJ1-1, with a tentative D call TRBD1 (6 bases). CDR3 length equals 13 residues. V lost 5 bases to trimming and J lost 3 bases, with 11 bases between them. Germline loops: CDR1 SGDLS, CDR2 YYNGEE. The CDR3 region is CASRPPGDTEAFF. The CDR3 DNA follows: TGTGCCAGCAGGCCACCAGGGGACACTGAAGCTTTCTTT.

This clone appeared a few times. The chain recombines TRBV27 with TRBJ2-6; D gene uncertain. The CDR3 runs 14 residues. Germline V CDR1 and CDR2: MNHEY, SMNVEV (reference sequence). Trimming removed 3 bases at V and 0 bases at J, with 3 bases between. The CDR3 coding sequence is TGTGCCAGCAGTTTCCGCTCTGGGGCCAACGTCCTGACTTTC. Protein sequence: CASSFRSGANVLTF.